A single sample is the source of the 6 T cell receptor beta chains below, sequenced in a study of early T cells in non-severe SARS-CoV-2 infection. TCRdb called the 5' RACE reads again in MiXCR, with one record for every CDR3 protein. The sample yields some 40,000 distinct CDR3 sequences, more than 4.5% seen once. The sequencing used whole blood, collected at baseline. Receptors were obtained from an adult who was a healthcare worker with PCR-confirmed SARS-CoV-2 infection or an uninfected control (not recorded which).

This clonotype turned up a few times. The V call is TRBV7-8, the J call TRBJ1-1; D uncertain. V was pared by 2 bases and J by 2 bases, with 12 bases between. The V gene's germline CDR1 is SGHVS and CDR2 FQNEAQ. The CDR3 length is 15 residues. Here the CDR3 reads CASSLSLTANTEAFF. Written as DNA, the CDR3 is TGTGCCAGCAGCTTAAGTCTGACCGCTAACACTGAAGCTTTCTTT. Full variable domain (remainder filled in from reference TRBV7-8 and TRBJ1-1): GAGVSQSPRYKVAKRGQDVALRCDPISGHVSLFWYQQALGQGPEFLTYFQNEAQLDKSGLPSDRFFAERPEGSVSTLKIQRTQQEDSAVYLCASSLSLTANTEAFFGQGTRLTVV.

This clonotype was seen many times. The chain employs TRBV7-9 and TRBJ2-1; 8 nucleotides match TRBD2. The germline V gene has CDR1 SEHNR and CDR2 FQNEAQ (reference sequence). This CDR3 has 15 amino acids. The V and J ends lost 4 bases and 8 bases, in that order; junction bases with no gene match: 10. DNA for the CDR3: TGTGCCAGCAGCTCCGAGCGGGAGTATCGGTATGAGCAGTTCTTC. Its protein product is CASSSEREYRYEQFF.

This clonotype occurred many times. The chain carries TRBV25-1 and TRBJ1-2, with no clear D. Trimming shortened V by 2 bases and J by 2 bases, and 9 bases separated the two germline ends. Germline V lookup: CDR1 MGHDK, CDR2 SYGVNS. The CDR3 contains 14 residues. CDR3 region: CASSEAEGNYGYTF. The CDR3 DNA sequence: TGTGCCAGCAGTGAAGCAGAGGGAAACTATGGCTACACCTTC.

This clonotype rates as medium-sized. The gene calls are TRBV28 and TRBJ2-1; the D gene is possibly TRBD1 (6 bases). V lost 2 bases to trimming and J lost 6 bases, with 14 bases between them. This CDR3 comprises 15 residues. From germline, CDR1 is MDHEN and CDR2 SYDVKM. As DNA, the CDR3 is TGTGCCAGCAGTTTAGGGGACATCCAAGGCAATGAGCAGTTCTTC. Translating gives CASSLGDIQGNEQFF.

The sample holds many counts of this clonotype. The chain links TRBV20-1 to TRBJ2-1, with D perhaps given as TRBD1 or TRBD2 (5 bases each). The V and J ends lost 4 bases and 6 bases respectively, with 19 bases between them. From germline, CDR1 is DFQATT and CDR2 SNEGSKA (reference sequence). The length of the CDR3 is 15 residues. The CDR3 sequence: CSATQPSTGGNEQFF. DNA of the CDR3: TGCAGTGCTACTCAACCGAGTACTGGGGGCAATGAGCAGTTCTTC.

This clonotype has a handful of counts. Sequence at one end of the junction differs from germline and may be a read error. This chain links TRBV18 with TRBJ2-1; D could derive from TRBD1 or TRBD2 (5 bases each). The CDR3 consists of 15 residues. Germline V gives CDR1 KGHSH, CDR2 LQKENI. CDR3 residues: CASSPGASWGNDQFF. DNA for the CDR3: TGTGCCAGCTCACCTGGGGCCTCCTGGGGGAATGATCAGTTCTTC.